Below, 31 T cell receptor beta chains from the same sample are listed, as sequenced in a study of T cell repertoires in cytomegalovirus infection. In TCRdb, the reads were re-called with MiXCR into one record per CDR3 protein. The table lists some 240,000 distinct CDR3 sequences, over 15% of them singletons, with 40% to 55% in the top ten. Sequencing was carried out using CD8+ T cells from PBMCs. These receptors all stem from a human donor in good health (CMV status not recorded). Some clones in this sample may be carry-over from other donors' samples.

This clonotype occurred many times. V gene TRBV7-2 combines with J gene TRBJ2-3; no clear D gene. The V end lost 5 bases, the J end lost 0 bases, and 15 bases lay between the germline ends. The CDR3 totals 16 residues. Germline V lookup: CDR1 SGHTA, CDR2 FQGNSA. CDR3 nucleotide sequence: TGTGCCAGCAGCCTTAAGCCGGCTCCTAGCACAGATACGCAGTATTTT. Translating it yields CASSLKPAPSTDTQYF.

The table lists this clonotype with many counts. The chain links TRBV25-1 to TRBJ2-2, with D unresolved. Germline values: CDR1 MGHDK, CDR2 SYGVNS. The CDR3 is made up of 14 amino acids. V lost 9 bases to trimming and J lost 3 bases, with 14 bases between them. DNA for the CDR3: TGTGCCAGTGTAGGGTCGCAGGACACCGGGGAGCTGTTTTTT. Its protein is CASVGSQDTGELFF.

The chain joins TRBV2 to TRBJ1-1; D not certain. The CDR3 has 12 residues. Germline loops: CDR1 SNHLY, CDR2 FYNNEI. Trimming took 5 bases from V and 4 from J, leaving 8 bases between them. DNA of the CDR3: TGTGCCAGCAGTCGTTGGAGCACTGAAGCTTTCTTT. Amino acid sequence: CASSRWSTEAFF.

This clonotype appeared many times. The rearrangement links TRBV4-1 to TRBJ1-6; TRBD1 might be the D (6 bases). CDR1 and CDR2 (germline): MGHRA, YSYEKL. V lost 3 bases and J lost 10, with 19 bases in between. The CDR3 is made up of 16 amino acids. The CDR3 region has the DNA TGCGCCAGCAGCCAGGAGAGACAGGCCCGGATATCACCCCTCCACTTT. Amino acid sequence: CASSQERQARISPLHF.

In this sample, this clonotype turned up a few times. This sequence joins TRBV11-2 and TRBJ2-1, with 15 bases that match TRBD2. The germline V gene encodes CDR1 SGHAT and CDR2 FQNNGV. CDR3 length equals 16 residues. With V trimmed by 4 bases and J by 10 bases, 8 bases remained unmatched. DNA of the CDR3: TGTGCCAGCAGCTCTTGGACTAGCGGGGGGGCCTTAGAGCAGTTCTTC. The encoded protein is CASSSWTSGGALEQFF.

J is TRBJ2-3 and V is TRBV11-2, with D perhaps matching TRBD1 (6 bases). The length of the CDR3 is 16 residues. Germline CDR1 reads SGHAT; CDR2 reads FQNNGV. With 2 bases removed from V and 3 bases from J, the gap between germline ends came to 15 bases. The CDR3 sequence is CASSLTSKQGTDTQYF. The CDR3, as DNA: TGTGCCAGCAGCTTAACGTCCAAGCAGGGGACAGATACGCAGTATTTT.

This clonotype was seen at least ten times. This chain joins TRBV7-8 and TRBJ1-4; no firm D call. The V end was cut by 0 bases, the J end by 7 bases, with 6 bases between. From germline, CDR1 is SGHVS and CDR2 FQNEAQ. This CDR3 contains 13 residues. This chain's CDR3 is CASSLAYSEKLFF. CDR3 nucleotides: TGTGCCAGCAGCTTAGCGTACAGTGAAAAACTGTTTTTT.

This clonotype occurred a few times. The V gene is TRBV2, the J gene TRBJ2-3; 8 bases are shared with TRBD2. CDR1 and CDR2 (germline): SNHLY, FYNNEI. V was clipped by 3 bases and J by 4 bases; unmatched bases: 6. The CDR3 loop spans 15 amino acids. CDR3 in DNA: TGTGCCAGCAGTGATCCAGCGGGGGCATCAGATACGCAGTATTTT. Translated: CASSDPAGASDTQYF.

This clonotype was recorded many times. This chain links TRBV7-6 with TRBJ2-1; D is unresolved. CDR1 is SGHVS and CDR2 is FNYEAQ in the germline V gene. This CDR3 is 12 amino acids long. The germline V and J ends were trimmed by 3 bases and 7 bases, with 7 bases remaining between them. The CDR3 region has the DNA TGTGCCAGCAGCTTTGGGGTGAATGAGCAGTTCTTC. Translation: CASSFGVNEQFF.

This clonotype was detected a few times. V and J are TRBV4-1 and TRBJ1-1, with TRBD1 as a possible D gene (6 bases). This CDR3 comprises 16 residues. V lost 3 bases and J lost 0, with 14 bases in between. Germline values: CDR1 MGHRA, CDR2 YSYEKL. CDR3 in DNA: TGCGCCAGCAGCCATATTTACAGGGATTTGAACACTGAAGCTTTCTTT. Translated: CASSHIYRDLNTEAFF.

V is TRBV15 and J is TRBJ2-7; a possible D gene is TRBD2 (6 bases). The V end was cut by 3 bases, the J end by 3 bases, with 9 bases between. Germline assignment: CDR1 LNHNV and CDR2 YYDKDF (reference sequence). The CDR3 totals 13 residues. This CDR3 is CATSSGGNYEQYF. The DNA of the CDR3 is TGTGCCACCAGCAGTGGGGGGAACTACGAGCAGTACTTC.

This clonotype was seen a few times. This may stem from a read error, because a much larger clone lies one nucleotide away. The CDR3 here is CASSINTEAFF. The CDR3 DNA follows: TGTGCCAGCAGCATCAACACTGAAGCTTTCTTT. The rearrangement links TRBV7-9 to TRBJ1-1; D gene ambiguous. The CDR3 contains 11 residues. The germline CDR1 and CDR2 sequences are SEHNR and FQNEAQ (reference sequence). Trimming took off 5 bases at V and 2 bases at J, with 3 bases between the two ends.

The chain is built from TRBV27 and TRBJ1-1; no firm D call. The CDR3 length is 13 residues. CDR1 and CDR2 from the germline V gene are MNHEY and SMNVEV (reference sequence). V shed 0 bases and J shed 6 bases, with 8 bases lying between them. Written as DNA, the CDR3 is TGTGCCAGCAGTTTATCCGGCAAGTCTGAAGCTTTCTTT. It encodes CASSLSGKSEAFF.

This clonotype was counted between two and nine times. V gene TRBV7-9 combines with J gene TRBJ1-1; D might be TRBD1 (5 bases). CDR1 is SEHNR and CDR2 is FQNEAQ in the germline V gene (reference sequence). With 6 bases removed from V and 4 bases from J, the gap between germline ends came to 18 bases. The CDR3 consists of 15 residues. CDR3 nucleotides: TGTGCCAGCAGACCCCCGTACCTCCAGGGCACTGAAGCTTTCTTT. It yields the protein CASRPPYLQGTEAFF.

This clonotype showed up just a few times. The chain employs TRBV25-1 and TRBJ2-1, with D tentatively TRBD1 (6 bases). Germline V CDR1 and CDR2: MGHDK, SYGVNS. V was shortened by 2 bases and J by 4 bases, with 15 bases between the two germline ends. The CDR3 totals 16 residues. This CDR3 reads CASSEGTGQKYNEQFF. CDR3 in DNA: TGTGCCAGCAGTGAAGGCACCGGACAGAAGTACAATGAGCAGTTCTTC.

The V call is TRBV5-4, the J call TRBJ2-7, with no clear D. The V gene's germline CDR1 is SGHNT and CDR2 YYREEE (reference sequence). Between the trimmed V and J ends, which lost 2 bases and 6 bases, there was a span of 9 bases. The CDR3 spans 12 residues. This CDR3 is CASSFGPAEQYF. In DNA, the CDR3 is TGTGCCAGCAGCTTTGGACCCGCCGAGCAGTACTTC.

This clonotype came up many times. The V and J genes are TRBV19 and TRBJ1-5; D unclear. The CDR3 consists of 14 residues. Germline CDR1 reads LNHDA; CDR2 reads SQIVND (reference sequence). The V end was cut by 1 base, the J end by 1 base, with 5 bases between. The CDR3 nucleotides read TGTGCCAGTAGTATAGGGGTAAGCAATCAGCCCCAGCATTTT. Encoded protein: CASSIGVSNQPQHF.

The rearrangement joins TRBV4-3 to TRBJ2-2; the D gene is possibly TRBD1 (6 bases). Deletions cut 4 bases from V and 6 bases from J, with 15 bases between. The CDR3 totals 15 residues. Germline V gene lookup returns CDR1 LGHNA and CDR2 YSLEER. DNA of the CDR3: TGCGCCAGCAGCCTCGGATGGACAGCCCCCGGGGAGCTGTTTTTT. Its translation is CASSLGWTAPGELFF.

This clonotype showed up many times. The chain has TRBV11-2 and TRBJ1-2; 7 nucleotides match TRBD1. Germline V gene sequence: CDR1 SGHAT, CDR2 FQNNGV. The CDR3 runs to 16 residues. The junction had 13 bases not matched to a gene; V was cut back by 5 bases and J by 4 bases. This CDR3 is CASSRTGEKIFYGYTF. CDR3 in DNA: TGTGCCAGCAGCCGGACAGGAGAAAAAATATTCTATGGCTACACCTTC. Based on the CDR3 plus reference TRBV11-2 and TRBJ1-2, the full variable domain is EAGVAQSPRYKIIEKRQSVAFWCNPISGHATLYWYQQILGQGPKLLIQFQNNGVVDDSQLPKDRFSAERLKGVDSTLKIQPAKLEDSAVYLCASSRTGEKIFYGYTFGSGTRLTVV.

This clonotype has a count of ten or more. The chain carries TRBV4-1 and TRBJ2-7; D is undetermined. Per the germline V gene, CDR1 is MGHRA and CDR2 is YSYEKL. The CDR3 totals 13 residues. V lost 1 base to trimming and J lost 3 bases, with 7 bases between them. CDR3 DNA: TGCGCCAGCAGCCAAGGTGGAAACTACGAGCAGTACTTC. Protein product: CASSQGGNYEQYF.

This chain joins TRBV13 and TRBJ2-7, with a possible D match to TRBD1 (6 bases). This CDR3 has 15 residues. Germline V CDR1 and CDR2: PRHDT, FYEKMQ (reference sequence). V lost 1 base and J lost 6, with 16 bases in between. CDR3 sequence (DNA): TGTGCCAGCAGCTTAGCAGGGGAACAGCCCGGCGAGCAGTACTTC. It encodes CASSLAGEQPGEQYF.

At least ten counts were recorded for this clonotype. The gene calls are TRBV7-8 and TRBJ2-7, with 9 bases fitting TRBD2. V lost 8 bases and J lost 3; bases outside the gene matches: 14. This CDR3 is built from 16 residues. CDR1 is SGHVS and CDR2 is FQNEAQ in the germline V gene. Here the CDR3 reads CASSAGTSSLHYEQYF. The CDR3 DNA is TGTGCCAGCTCCGCCGGGACTAGCTCCCTGCACTACGAGCAGTACTTC.

This clonotype was recorded at least ten times. The rearrangement joins TRBV12-5 to TRBJ1-6; D is uncertain. CDR1 is LGHNT, CDR2 FRNRAP, per germline. V dropped 6 bases and J dropped 8 bases, with 11 bases sitting between them. The CDR3 consists of 13 residues. The CDR3 protein is CASGLNIDSPLHF. CDR3 coding DNA: TGTGCTAGTGGCCTAAATATTGATTCACCCCTCCACTTT.

The J gene is TRBJ1-1, the V gene TRBV10-3; the match to TRBD1 covers 10 bases. Germline V gene data show CDR1 as ENHRY and CDR2 as SYGVKD. This CDR3 has 15 amino acids. The J segment lost 0 bases and the V segment lost 7 bases, leaving 5 bases of the junction unmatched. The CDR3 nucleotides read TGTGCCATCAAGGAGACAGGGGGCCTGAACACTGAAGCTTTCTTT. Its translation: CAIKETGGLNTEAFF.

CDR3 nucleotide sequence: TGTGCCAGCAGCTTATGGTCCCCCGGATTCTCCTACGAGCAGTACTTC. Residues: CASSLWSPGFSYEQYF. The genes are TRBV11-2 and TRBJ2-7; D not certain. This CDR3 is built from 16 residues. CDR1 SGHAT and CDR2 FQNNGV come from the germline V gene. Between the trimmed V and J ends, which lost 2 bases and 0 bases, there was a span of 14 bases.

This clonotype was recorded many times. The V call is TRBV7-9, the J call TRBJ1-1; perhaps TRBD1 as D (6 bases). Trimming took 5 bases from V and 1 from J, leaving 14 bases between them. The CDR3 is 15 amino acids. The germline V gene has CDR1 SEHNR and CDR2 FQNEAQ (reference sequence). The CDR3: CASSLKEQGNTEAFF. The CDR3 region has the DNA TGTGCCAGCAGCCTCAAAGAACAGGGGAACACTGAAGCTTTCTTT. The full variable domain, completed using reference TRBV7-9 and TRBJ1-1, is DTGVSQNPRHKITKRGQNVTFRCDPISEHNRLYWYRQTLGQGPEFLTYFQNEAQLEKSRLLSDRFSAERPKGSFSTLEIQRTEQGDSAMYLCASSLKEQGNTEAFFGQGTRLTVV.

The rearrangement uses TRBV10-3 and TRBJ2-7; D not certain. The ends were cut back, 7 bases at V and 1 base at J, with 8 bases in the middle. The CDR3 consists of 12 residues. Per the germline V gene, CDR1 is ENHRY and CDR2 is SYGVKD. CDR3 in DNA: TGTGCCATCATGGTGGGATCCTACGAGCAGTACTTC. It encodes CAIMVGSYEQYF.

This clonotype was seen only a few times. The CDR3 sequence: CASSSAGEQYF. The CDR3 DNA follows: TGTGCCAGCAGCTCCGCCGGCGAGCAGTACTTC. This chain joins TRBV11-2 and TRBJ2-7; D uncertain. Germline CDR1 and CDR2: SGHAT and FQNNGV. The length of the CDR3 is 11 residues. The V and J ends lost 4 bases and 6 bases respectively, with 7 bases between them.

The chain combines TRBV29-1 with TRBJ1-2; 8 bases agree with TRBD1. V lost 3 bases, J lost 4 bases, and 13 bases stayed unmatched. This CDR3 is 16 amino acids long. Germline loops: CDR1 SQVTM, CDR2 ANQGSEA. Here the CDR3 DNA reads TGCAGCGTTGATGCCAGGGGGCTGAAAGATACCTATGGCTACACCTTC. Translation: CSVDARGLKDTYGYTF.

The sample holds many counts of this clonotype. This chain joins TRBV7-9 and TRBJ1-1, with D hard to call. CDR1 is SEHNR, CDR2 FQNEAQ, per germline (reference sequence). Trimming cost V 5 bases and J 3 bases, with 7 bases left between them. The CDR3 runs to 12 residues. As DNA, the CDR3 is TGTGCCAGCAGCCCGCGCCACACTGAAGCTTTCTTT. It encodes CASSPRHTEAFF. Full variable domain (outside the CDR3, taken from reference TRBV7-9 and TRBJ1-1): DTGVSQNPRHKITKRGQNVTFRCDPISEHNRLYWYRQTLGQGPEFLTYFQNEAQLEKSRLLSDRFSAERPKGSFSTLEIQRTEQGDSAMYLCASSPRHTEAFFGQGTRLTVV.

This clonotype was seen ten or more times. The chain combines TRBV7-8 with TRBJ1-5; 10 bases are a match to TRBD1. The length of the CDR3 is 14 residues. Germline loops: CDR1 SGHVS, CDR2 FQNEAQ. Trimming cost V 4 bases and J 5 bases; bases outside gene matches: 2. Here the CDR3 DNA reads TGTGCCAGCAGCTGGGGACAGGGGTATCAGCCCCAGCATTTT. Translation: CASSWGQGYQPQHF.